This T cell receptor (beta chain) was identified during a study of identical twins. Findings and caveats of the study: Invariant populations such as MAIT and iNKT cells could partly muddle zero-insertion analyses. Memory repertoires showed no such pattern, whereas abundant cord blood beta clonotypes carried fewer insertions.

This clonotype appeared many times. The antigen remains undetermined. Donors uniformly comprised healthy Caucasians. Germline assignment: CDR1 DFQATT and CDR2 SNEGSKA (reference sequence). V dropped 0 bases and J dropped 6 bases, with 5 bases sitting between them. CDR3 size: 12 residues. cDNA carried unique molecular identifiers, and a universal primer site was added by template switching. TCRdb redid the calling of the 5' RACE reads with MiXCR, one entry per CDR3 protein. The sample has a few hundred thousand distinct CDR3 sequences, about 8% seen once. These sequences were also reported in another study, on yellow fever vaccine responses in identical twins.

The chain recombines TRBV20-1 with TRBJ2-2; unclear D gene. The TCR sequence derives from a woman in her late teens or twenties in good health. The source material was CD8+ T cells sorted from blood. The CDR3: CSARDQAGELFF. The CDR3 DNA reads as TGCAGTGCTAGAGATCAGGCCGGGGAGCTGTTTTTT.